These 21 T cell receptor beta chains were all obtained from the same sample, sequenced in a study of Ad26.COV2.S vaccination and SARS-CoV-2 variants. TCRdb's copy holds only in-frame clones and misses some; the assay was immunoSEQ multiplex PCR. The sample has roughly 300,000 clones; roughly 89% are singletons. Treatment meaning: about 20 received Ad26.COV2.S at low or high dose, single or two shots; five or six received placebo; per-sample allocation not given. Repertoires come from day 63 after the first vaccine or placebo injection. Sequencing was performed on peripheral blood, taken in a trial of Ad26.COV2.S vaccine versus placebo. Receptor source: a person between 18 and 65 years old who received the Ad26.COV2.S COVID-19 vaccine or a placebo.

This chain connects TRBV27 to TRBJ2-1, with TRBD2 matching 10 bases. J lost 8 bases, V lost 6 bases, and 10 bases had no gene match. Per the germline V gene, CDR1 is MNHEY and CDR2 is SMNVEV (reference sequence). The CDR3 spans 15 residues. CDR3 nucleotide sequence: TGTGCCAGCAGCCCTAAGCGGGGGGGCACCCATGAGCAGTTCTTC. This codes for CASSPKRGGTHEQFF.

This clone was seen only a few times. The genes are TRBV15 and TRBJ2-7, with 11 bases lining up with TRBD2. Germline CDR1 LNHNV, CDR2 YYDKDF (reference sequence). CDR3 length: 15 residues. With V trimmed by 3 bases and J by 1 base, 2 bases remained unmatched. The CDR3 sequence: CATSRTSGKSYEQYF. Written as DNA, the CDR3 is TGTGCCACCAGCAGGACTAGCGGGAAATCCTACGAGCAGTACTTC.

This clone was seen more than once but under ten times. The genes are TRBV7-2 and TRBJ2-7, with no clear D. Deletions cut 2 bases from V and 0 bases from J, with 8 bases between. CDR3 size: 14 residues. CDR1 is SGHTA and CDR2 is FQGNSA in the germline V gene. This CDR3 is CASSLQVNSYEQYF. The CDR3 region has the DNA TGTGCCAGCAGCTTACAGGTGAACTCCTACGAGCAGTACTTC.

The chain is built from TRBV6-5 and TRBJ1-6; tentatively, D is TRBD1 (5 bases). This CDR3 has 13 residues. Trimming took 7 bases from V and 4 from J, leaving 8 bases between them. Germline loops: CDR1 MNHEY, CDR2 SVGAGI. Here the CDR3 reads CASKTVYNSPLHF. The CDR3 bases are TGTGCCAGCAAGACAGTTTATAATTCACCCCTCCACTTT.

This clone came up once. The rearrangement uses TRBV3-1 (or the pseudogene TRBV3-2) and TRBJ2-7, with TRBD2 matching 16 bases. Per the germline V gene, CDR1 is LGHDT and CDR2 is YNNKEL (reference sequence). The CDR3 is made up of 20 amino acids. Losses at the gene ends were 4 bases for V and 0 bases for J; bases not matched to a gene: 12. The CDR3 bases are TGTGCCAGCAGCCCCTTCGAACCGGGACTAGCGGGAGGGCCCTCCTACGAGCAGTACTTC. It codes for CASSPFEPGLAGGPSYEQYF.

This clone was found a few times. The chain links TRBV14 to TRBJ1-2, with 8 bases that match TRBD1. Germline assignment: CDR1 SGHDN and CDR2 FVKESK. The CDR3 extends over 15 amino acids. J gave up 4 bases and V 4 bases, and 8 bases lay outside the gene matches. CDR3 loop: CASSPSGQGIYGYTF. In DNA form, the CDR3 reads TGTGCCAGCAGCCCCTCAGGACAGGGAATCTATGGCTACACCTTC.

The chain links TRBV7-2 to TRBJ2-7, with D tentatively TRBD2 (6 bases). The CDR3 extends over 12 amino acids. The V and J ends lost 6 bases and 5 bases respectively, with 11 bases between them. Germline-derived CDR1 and CDR2 are SGHTA and FQGNSA. The chain's CDR3 is CASSRTTNEQYF. Written as DNA, the CDR3 is TGTGCCAGCAGTCGGACTACTAACGAGCAGTACTTC. Using reference TRBV7-2 and TRBJ2-7 for the parts outside the CDR3, the full variable domain is GAGVSQSPSNKVTEKGKDVELRCDPISGHTALYWYRQSLGQGLEFLIYFQGNSAPDKSGLPSDRFSAERTGGSVSTLTIQRTQQEDSAVYLCASSRTTNEQYFGPGTRLTVT.

V gene TRBV18 combines with J gene TRBJ1-1; D possibly corresponds to TRBD1 (6 bases). V lost 3 bases and J 5 bases, leaving 13 bases between the germline ends. Germline V CDR1 and CDR2: KGHSH, LQKENI. This CDR3 spans 14 amino acids. CDR3 bases: TGTGCCAGCTCACCGGAAAGGGGGATGACTGAAGCTTTCTTT. Translating gives CASSPERGMTEAFF.

The rearrangement uses TRBV7-6 and TRBJ2-1; TRBD1 matches at 8 bases. Per germline, CDR1 SGHVS and CDR2 FNYEAQ. The trim removed 0 bases at V and 5 bases at J, leaving 3 bases unmatched. This CDR3 is built from 15 residues. The CDR3: CASSLARTGNNEQFF. The CDR3 DNA follows: TGTGCCAGCAGCTTAGCCCGGACAGGGAACAATGAGCAGTTCTTC.

The chain links TRBV7-2 to TRBJ1-1, with D possibly TRBD1 on 6 matching bases. The CDR3 contains 14 residues. CDR1 and CDR2 (germline): SGHTA, FQGNSA. The V end was cut by 2 bases, the J end by 2 bases, with 9 bases between. The CDR3 DNA reads as TGTGCCAGCAGCTTATGGGGGCAAAACACTGAAGCTTTCTTT. This sequence encodes CASSLWGQNTEAFF. The full variable domain, completed using reference TRBV7-2 and TRBJ1-1, is GAGVSQSPSNKVTEKGKDVELRCDPISGHTALYWYRQSLGQGLEFLIYFQGNSAPDKSGLPSDRFSAERTGGSVSTLTIQRTQQEDSAVYLCASSLWGQNTEAFFGQGTRLTVV.

As concerns this clone: The sample carries other DNA sequences with the same CDR3. V and J are TRBV10-1 and TRBJ1-5; D call uncertain. The V end lost 4 bases, the J end lost 3 bases, and 7 bases lay between the germline ends. The CDR3 is 13 residues long. Germline values: CDR1 WNHNN, CDR2 SYGVQD (reference sequence). In DNA, the CDR3 is TGCGCCAGCAGTGGTGGGGTCAATCAGCCCCAGCATTTT. Protein: CASSGGVNQPQHF.

The V gene is TRBV7-9, the J gene TRBJ1-1; weak D call: TRBD1 (5 bases). Trimming cost V 4 bases and J 0 bases, with 18 bases left between them. This CDR3 contains 17 residues. The germline gives CDR1 SEHNR, CDR2 FQNEAQ (reference sequence). The CDR3 nucleotides are TGTGCCAGCAGCTCCTCAATTGGGGCAGGCATGAACACTGAAGCTTTCTTT. Amino acids: CASSSSIGAGMNTEAFF.

The rearrangement links TRBV28 to TRBJ1-1; a weak D match, TRBD1 (6 bases). The germline V gene has CDR1 MDHEN and CDR2 SYDVKM. V was trimmed by 2 bases and J by 5 bases, leaving 12 bases between them. The CDR3 is 14 residues long. CDR3 sequence (DNA): TGTGCCAGCAGTTTAGAACAGGGTAGGACTGAAGCTTTCTTT. This gives the protein CASSLEQGRTEAFF.

This sequence joins TRBV18 and TRBJ1-1, with TRBD1 as a possible D gene (5 bases). CDR3 length equals 13 residues. V lost 5 bases and J lost 3, with 10 bases in between. The germline V gene encodes CDR1 KGHSH and CDR2 LQKENI. The CDR3 DNA is TGTGCCAGCTCATTAGGGGATGACACTGAAGCTTTCTTT. Its protein product is CASSLGDDTEAFF. Filled out from reference TRBV18 and TRBJ1-1, the complete variable domain reads NAGVMQNPRHLVRRRGQEARLRCSPMKGHSHVYWYRQLPEEGLKFMVYLQKENIIDESGMPKERFSAEFPKEGPSILRIQQVVRGDSAAYFCASSLGDDTEAFFGQGTRLTVV.

The chain has TRBV28 and TRBJ1-5; 7 bases fit TRBD1. CDR3 length equals 18 residues. Looked up from germline, CDR1 is MDHEN and CDR2 is SYDVKM. Trimming removed 4 bases from V and 0 bases from J; junction bases left unmatched: 12. The CDR3, as DNA: TGTGCCAGCAGTTCCATCATATACAGGGGCTCTAGCAATCAGCCCCAGCATTTT. Translating gives CASSSIIYRGSSNQPQHF.

The CDR3 DNA sequence: TGTGCCAGCAGCTTAGTGTATCCATACAATGAGCAGTTCTTC. Encoded protein: CASSLVYPYNEQFF. The chain uses TRBV7-9 and TRBJ2-1, with D hard to call. Trimming left V 1 base short and J 4 bases short, with 8 bases between. This CDR3 is built from 14 residues. Germline CDR1 is SEHNR and CDR2 is FQNEAQ (reference sequence).

The rearrangement joins TRBV3-1 (or the pseudogene TRBV3-2) to TRBJ2-1; D not certain. V gave up 3 bases and J gave up 7 bases, with 10 bases separating them. Germline V gene data show CDR1 as LGHDT and CDR2 as YNNKEL (reference sequence). CDR3 length: 13 residues. The CDR3 reads CASSQHGRNEQFF. The CDR3 coding sequence is TGTGCCAGCAGCCAGCACGGGCGGAATGAGCAGTTCTTC.

This clone was picked up one time. CDR3 in amino acids: CASSPGTGAYEQYF. Written as DNA, the CDR3 is TGTGCCAGCTCACCAGGGACAGGGGCCTACGAGCAGTACTTC. The rearrangement joins TRBV18 to TRBJ2-7; 10 bases line up with TRBD1. This CDR3 is 14 amino acids long. Germline values: CDR1 KGHSH, CDR2 LQKENI. V dropped 2 bases and J dropped 2; count of bases not matched to a gene: 0.

V gene TRBV7-2 combines with J gene TRBJ2-5; no clear D gene. The CDR3 consists of 12 residues. CDR1 is SGHTA and CDR2 is FQGNSA in the germline V gene. V lost 3 bases and J 0 bases, leaving 2 bases between the germline ends. CDR3 sequence: CASSFYQETQYF. CDR3 DNA: TGTGCCAGCAGCTTCTACCAAGAGACCCAGTACTTC.

This clone occurred a few times. The genes are TRBV13 and TRBJ2-2, with 7 bases matching TRBD1. The V gene's germline CDR1 is PRHDT and CDR2 FYEKMQ (reference sequence). CDR3 length: 16 residues. Trimming took 3 bases from V and 2 from J; bases not matched to a gene: 6. In nucleotides, the CDR3 is TGTGCCAGCAGCTTTTGGGACAGCGGTAACACCGGGGAGCTGTTTTTT. Translated: CASSFWDSGNTGELFF.

The rearrangement joins TRBV5-1 to TRBJ2-2, with TRBD2 matching over 7 bases. Germline V gene lookup returns CDR1 SGHRS and CDR2 YFSETQ. This CDR3 is built from 14 residues. V dropped 6 bases and J dropped 1; count of bases not matched to a gene: 3. CDR3 region: CASNPSGNTGELFF. The CDR3 bases are TGCGCCAGCAATCCTAGCGGGAACACCGGGGAGCTGTTTTTT.